This record covers a single TCR beta chain. Its target is not known. This record belongs to a study of beta chain features in type 1 diabetes. Every bit of the isolated RNA underwent reverse transcription, so sequencing read expressed TCRB transcripts. The average read count of naive, central memory and regulatory T cell samples was about 3.57 million. The repertoire was sequenced with immunoSEQ multiplex PCR; TCRdb's copy has only in-frame clones and lacks some. Altogether 240,000 or so clones are present, roughly 20% being singletons, with the ten largest covering more than 0.025%. Study conclusions and caveats: Among all four CD4+ subsets, Type 1 diabetes patients had TCRB CDR3s that were moderately but significantly shorter. Whether TCRB rearrangement is influenced by HLA type was left unresolved in this analysis.

This CDR3 has 14 amino acids. Germline loops: CDR1 SGHTA, CDR2 FQGNSA. The V end was cut by 7 bases, the J end by 2 bases, with 15 bases between. This TCR came from a woman between 35 and 50 years old with type 1 diabetes. V is TRBV7-2 and J is TRBJ2-7; D is undetermined. What was sequenced was naive CD4+ T cells from blood. The CDR3 nucleotides read TGTGCCAGCACCCATAGCACCACCGCCTACGAGCAGTACTTC. Translating it yields CASTHSTTAYEQYF.